The present entry profiles one TCR beta chain with its context. No antigen is known for it. This specimen comes from a study of blood T cells in healthy people across ages. For the second PCR, which ran for roughly 7 to 11 cycles, a sample-barcoded 5' primer and a J-beta primer mix were used. TCRdb called the 5' RACE reads again in MiXCR, with one record for every CDR3 protein. This sample carries roughly 1.6 million distinct CDR3 sequences, almost 35% of them seen once, and the ten largest clones take 11%. This CDR3 region has 16 residues. CDR1 and CDR2 from the germline V gene are SNHLY and FYNNEI. The junction had 5 bases not matched to a gene; V was cut back by 6 bases and J by 1 base. Study results and caveats: Underestimates were what the diversity estimates from one million T cells were considered to be. Compared with aged donors, long-lived donors showed fewer expanded clones, suggesting selection. Shifts in expanded clonotypes may have been confounded by donor CMV status, which was unknown. Strong correlation existed between TCR beta diversity and naive T cell percentage.

The sequenced material came from blood. This clonotype was sampled from a woman aged 30 to 39 in good health. The chain couples TRBV2 to TRBJ2-6, with 8 bases aligning to TRBD1. The CDR3 region has the DNA TGTGCCAGCAGGACAGGGGCCCCTTCTGGGGCCAACGTCCTGACTTTC. The encoded protein is CASRTGAPSGANVLTF. Full variable domain (rest looked up from reference TRBV2 and TRBJ2-6): EPEVTQTPSHQVTQMGQEVILRCVPISNHLYFYWYRQILGQKVEFLVSFYNNEISEKSEIFDDQFSVERPDGSNFTLKIRSTKLEDSAMYFCASRTGAPSGANVLTFGAGSRLTVL.